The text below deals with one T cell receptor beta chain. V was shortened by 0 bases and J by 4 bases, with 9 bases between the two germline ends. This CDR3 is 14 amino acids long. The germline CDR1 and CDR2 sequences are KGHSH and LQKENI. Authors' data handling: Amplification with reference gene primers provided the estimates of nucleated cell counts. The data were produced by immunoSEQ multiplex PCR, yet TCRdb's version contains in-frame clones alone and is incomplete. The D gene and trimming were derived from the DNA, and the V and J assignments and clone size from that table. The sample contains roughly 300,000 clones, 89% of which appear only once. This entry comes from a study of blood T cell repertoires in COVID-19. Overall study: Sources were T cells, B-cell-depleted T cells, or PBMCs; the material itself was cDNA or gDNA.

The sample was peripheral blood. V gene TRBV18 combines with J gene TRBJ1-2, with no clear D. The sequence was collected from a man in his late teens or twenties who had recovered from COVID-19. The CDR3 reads CASSPPSIPYGYTF. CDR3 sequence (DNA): TGTGCCAGCTCACCACCATCCATTCCCTATGGCTACACCTTC.